A selection of T cell receptor beta chains follows, all from one sample in a study of blood T cells in healthy people across ages. In TCRdb, the 5' RACE reads were re-called with MiXCR into one record per CDR3 protein. The sample holds hundreds of thousands of distinct CDR3 sequences, 25% to 35% seen once. Source material: blood. These receptors originate from a woman of 80 years or more in good health. Each CDR3 is given with its conserved first and last residue. D genes are given only for firm matches. Expanded clones get a size class; other rows say once, few or many, or leave the size out.

clone_size	d_call	v_call	j_call	cdr3_aa	cdr3_nt
.	.	TRBV18	TRBJ2-5	CASPPRELQETQYF	TGTGCCAGCCCACCCCGGGAATTACAAGAGACCCAGTACTTC
few	TRBD1	TRBV7-2	TRBJ1-1	CASSLAPGQMNTEAFF	TGTGCCAGCAGCTTAGCGCCGGGACAGATGAACACTGAAGCTTTCTTT
.	.	TRBV11-2	TRBJ2-7	CASSLRGGGFGEQYF	TGTGCCAGCAGCTTAAGGGGGGGAGGGTTTGGTGAGCAGTACTTC
few	.	TRBV14	TRBJ2-5	CASSYWTEETQYF	TGTGCCAGCAGCTATTGGACAGAAGAGACCCAGTACTTC
.	TRBD2	TRBV25-1	TRBJ2-1	CASSESGGTDYNEQFF	TGTGCCAGCAGTGAATCCGGGGGGACCGATTACAATGAGCAGTTCTTC
few	.	TRBV18	TRBJ1-1	CASSRDRRNTEAFF	TGTGCCAGCTCACGAGACCGAAGAAACACTGAAGCTTTCTTT
many	TRBD1	TRBV2	TRBJ1-2	CASSLTSGTGGEGYTF	TGTGCCAGCAGTCTTACTTCCGGGACAGGGGGAGAGGGCTACACCTTC
once	TRBD2	TRBV6-5	TRBJ2-7	CASSYPGLAGGPGEQYF	TGTGCCAGCAGTTACCCCGGACTAGCGGGAGGGCCGGGCGAGCAGTACTTC
few	.	TRBV20-1	TRBJ1-2	CSASGQASHHGYTF	TGCAGTGCTAGTGGTCAGGCAAGCCACCATGGCTACACCTTC
.	.	TRBV27	TRBJ1-1	CASSLAAGLNTEVFF	TGTGCCAGCAGTTTAGCTGCAGGGTTGAACACTGAAGTTTTCTTT
many	.	TRBV3-1	TRBJ1-2	CASSRSTWGGYTF	TGTGCCAGCAGCCGATCCACTTGGGGTGGCTACACCTTC
many	TRBD2	TRBV9	TRBJ2-3	CASSTGGGWEGTQYF	TGTGCCAGCAGCACAGGCGGGGGTTGGGAGGGTACGCAGTATTTT
.	TRBD2	TRBV7-2	TRBJ2-2	CASSLKRGGVGELFF	TGTGCCAGCAGCTTAAAGCGGGGGGGCGTCGGGGAGCTGTTTTTT
many	TRBD2	TRBV7-2	TRBJ2-1	CASSLILGLAGRNEQFF	TGTGCCAGCAGCTTAATTCTTGGGCTAGCGGGGAGGAATGAGCAGTTCTTC
.	.	TRBV12-3/TRBV12-4	TRBJ1-2	CASSPRGGQGYTF	TGTGCCAGCAGCCCTAGGGGGGGGCAAGGCTACACCTTC
.	TRBD1	TRBV20-1	TRBJ2-1	CSARTGWENEQFF	TGCAGTGCCCGGACAGGGTGGGAAAATGAGCAGTTCTTC
many	.	TRBV29-1	TRBJ1-2	CSVADRRTNYGYTF	TGCAGCGTCGCCGACAGGCGGACTAACTATGGCTACACCTTC
.	TRBD1	TRBV2	TRBJ1-5	CASRADRGRGQPQHF	TGTGCCAGCAGGGCGGACAGGGGAAGAGGTCAGCCCCAGCATTTT
many	TRBD2	TRBV20-1	TRBJ2-1	CSARDPKRGYNEQFF	TGCAGTGCTAGAGATCCGAAGCGGGGGTACAATGAGCAGTTCTTC
.	.	TRBV9	TRBJ2-1	CASSVEGQSGYNEQFF	TGTGCCAGCAGCGTAGAGGGACAATCCGGATACAATGAGCAGTTCTTC
many	.	TRBV20-1	TRBJ1-1	CSALSGLGTEAFF	TGCAGTGCCCTCTCGGGGCTAGGGACTGAAGCTTTCTTT
many	.	TRBV7-2	TRBJ2-3	CASSLRGLTDTQYF	TGTGCCAGCAGCCTTCGGGGGCTCACAGATACGCAGTATTTT
.	.	TRBV12-3/TRBV12-4	TRBJ1-2	CASSLAALGGYTF	TGTGCCAGCAGTTTGGCGGCGCTCGGTGGCTACACCTTC
.	.	TRBV30	TRBJ1-4	CAWSVPGEKLFF	TGTGCCTGGAGTGTCCCAGGTGAAAAACTGTTTTTT
few	.	TRBV12-3/TRBV12-4	TRBJ2-4	CASSLATYRQQYF	TGTGCCAGCAGTTTAGCGACTTACCGCCAGCAGTACTTC
many	.	TRBV7-2	TRBJ2-7	CASSLGTSDYEQYF	TGTGCCAGCAGCTTGGGGACCTCGGACTACGAGCAGTACTTC
.	TRBD2	TRBV4-1	TRBJ2-2	CASSPGLATNTGELFF	TGCGCCAGCAGCCCCGGACTAGCGACGAACACCGGGGAGCTGTTTTTT
many	.	TRBV5-4	TRBJ2-5	CASSHRQGASQETQYF	TGTGCCAGCAGCCACCGGCAGGGCGCCTCCCAAGAGACCCAGTACTTC
.	TRBD1	TRBV6-5	TRBJ2-5	CASRAQGARETQYF	TGTGCCAGCAGGGCTCAGGGGGCCCGGGAGACCCAGTACTTC
many	TRBD1	TRBV10-3	TRBJ2-7	CAISESADRGRIAYEQYF	TGTGCCATCAGTGAGTCAGCGGACAGGGGGCGGATCGCCTACGAGCAGTACTTC
.	.	TRBV5-1	TRBJ2-3	CASSFQGTGLAGRNTDTQYF	TGCGCCAGCAGCTTCCAAGGGACAGGGCTAGCGGGACGGAACACAGATACGCAGTATTTT
.	.	TRBV20-1	TRBJ2-5	CSAMDVNQETQYF	TGCAGTGCTATGGACGTTAACCAAGAGACCCAGTACTTC
many	TRBD2	TRBV14	TRBJ2-1	CASSQGPTSGEFYNEQFF	TGTGCCAGCAGCCAAGGACCGACTAGCGGGGAGTTCTACAATGAGCAGTTCTTC
many	.	TRBV27	TRBJ2-7	CASSLGRARYEQYF	TGTGCCAGCAGTTTAGGCAGGGCCCGCTACGAGCAGTACTTC
many	TRBD1	TRBV7-6	TRBJ2-4	CASSQRQGWDIQYF	TGTGCCAGCAGCCAACGACAGGGTTGGGACATTCAGTACTTC
few	TRBD2	TRBV2	TRBJ2-5	CASSEGGLEQETQYF	TGTGCCAGTAGTGAAGGGGGACTAGAGCAAGAGACCCAGTACTTC